This T cell receptor beta chain was retrieved from a study of shared clonotypes between healthy human individuals. The repertoire was sequenced with immunoSEQ multiplex PCR; TCRdb's copy has only in-frame clones and lacks some. This table has about 2.1 million clones, just under 95% appearing once. Positively selected for CCR7, the CD45RO-negative cells used as naive CD8 cells excluded terminally differentiated effector memory CD45RA+ cells. The material sequenced was naive CD8+ T cells from PBMCs. The TCR comes from a man between 18 and 35 years old in good health. Some clones in this sample may be carry-over from other donors' samples.

The CDR3 bases are TGCGCCAGCAGCCAAGGGACCGGGACAGAGTCCTACGAGCAGTACTTC. Encoded protein: CASSQGTGTESYEQYF. The genes are TRBV4-3 and TRBJ2-7, with 7 bases that match TRBD1. This CDR3 spans 16 amino acids. Germline V gene sequence: CDR1 LGHNA, CDR2 YSLEER. The junction had 7 bases not matched to a gene; V was cut back by 1 base and J by 1 base.